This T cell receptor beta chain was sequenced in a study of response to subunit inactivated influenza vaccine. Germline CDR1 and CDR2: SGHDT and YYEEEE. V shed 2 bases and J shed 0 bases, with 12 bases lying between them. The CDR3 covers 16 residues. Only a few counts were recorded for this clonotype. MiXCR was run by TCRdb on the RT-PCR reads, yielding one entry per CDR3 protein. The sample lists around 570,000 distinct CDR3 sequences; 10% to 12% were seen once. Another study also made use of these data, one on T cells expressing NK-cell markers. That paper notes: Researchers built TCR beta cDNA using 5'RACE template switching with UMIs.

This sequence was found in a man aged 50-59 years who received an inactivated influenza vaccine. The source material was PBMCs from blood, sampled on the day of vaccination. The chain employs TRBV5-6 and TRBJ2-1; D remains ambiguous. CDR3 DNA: TGTGCCAGCAGCTTCAGGACCGTCTTCTCCTACAATGAGCAGTTCTTC. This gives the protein CASSFRTVFSYNEQFF. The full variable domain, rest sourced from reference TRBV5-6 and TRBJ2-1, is DAGVTQSPTHLIKTRGQQVTLRCSPKSGHDTVSWYQQALGQGPQFIFQYYEEEERQRGNFPDRFSGHQFPNYSSELNVNALLLGDSALYLCASSFRTVFSYNEQFFGPGTRLTVL.